This T cell receptor beta chain derives from a study of cytotoxic CD8 clonotypes in ibrutinib-treated CLL. Libraries were prepared by immunoSEQ multiplex PCR; TCRdb keeps only in-frame clonotypes and omits some of them. The sample comprises approximately 200,000 clones, about two thirds of which are singletons, and around an eighth rests with the top ten. Comments on this clone: Its antigen is not known.

Study findings and constraints: An increase in clonality occurred at ibrutinib response, followed by a return toward baseline at progression.

This CDR3 spans 15 amino acids. Between the trimmed V and J ends, which lost 0 bases and 4 bases, there was a span of 11 bases. CDR1 is SGDLS, CDR2 YYNGEE, per germline. The chain employs TRBV9 and TRBJ2-1, with D unclear. Sequenced here: PBMCs, sampled after 24 months of ibrutinib treatment. The clonotype was recovered from a human donor with chronic lymphocytic leukemia. The CDR3 region has the DNA TGTGCCAGCAGCGTAGTTGCCGTTCGATACAATGAGCAGTTCTTC. Protein: CASSVVAVRYNEQFF.